A single sample is the source of the 8 T cell receptor beta chains below, sequenced in a study of radiation and T cells in renal cell carcinoma. Here immunoSEQ multiplex PCR was the method, and the copy in TCRdb shows in-frame clones only, minus some. The profile shows some 120,000 clones, more than 75% of them singletons. The time point was: blood 2 weeks post-SBRT. Documented treatment: 15 Gy SBRT to primary tumor, nephrectomy 4 weeks later. The sample here was blood, taken from a patient whose treatment included radiotherapy and nephrectomy. Every receptor here comes from a woman in her 70s with renal cell carcinoma.

V gene TRBV5-1 combines with J gene TRBJ2-2; 9 bases agree with TRBD1. The germline V gene has CDR1 SGHRS and CDR2 YFSETQ. V shed 0 bases and J 6 bases; nucleotides not matched to a gene: 6. The CDR3 consists of 16 residues. The CDR3 sequence: CASSLEQGAFAGELFF. DNA of the CDR3: TGCGCCAGCAGCTTGGAACAGGGGGCGTTCGCCGGGGAGCTGTTTTTT.

J is TRBJ2-6 and V is TRBV7-2; D is possibly TRBD1 or TRBD2 (6 bases each). V shed 5 bases and J shed 0 bases, with 14 bases lying between them. CDR3 size: 17 residues. CDR1 and CDR2 from the germline V gene are SGHTA and FQGNSA. The CDR3 DNA reads as TGTGCCAGCAGCGAACAGGGACTCATCTCTGGGGCCAACGTCCTGACTTTC. Translation: CASSEQGLISGANVLTF. Full variable domain (rest looked up from reference TRBV7-2 and TRBJ2-6): GAGVSQSPSNKVTEKGKDVELRCDPISGHTALYWYRQSLGQGLEFLIYFQGNSAPDKSGLPSDRFSAERTGGSVSTLTIQRTQQEDSAVYLCASSEQGLISGANVLTFGAGSRLTVL.

In this sample, this clone turned up once. The genes are TRBV18 and TRBJ1-4; 11 bases line up with TRBD1. Germline assignment: CDR1 KGHSH and CDR2 LQKENI. This CDR3 region has 17 residues. Trimming at V came to 6 bases and at J to 5 bases, leaving 11 bases not matched to a gene. The CDR3 DNA sequence: TGTGCCAGCTCGCGCCGGACAGGGGGCGCAGGAAATGAAAAACTGTTTTTT. This encodes CASSRRTGGAGNEKLFF.

This chain joins TRBV6-5 and TRBJ2-7; D unresolved. Trimming removed 4 bases at V and 4 bases at J, with 11 bases between. Germline lookup yields CDR1 MNHEY and CDR2 SVGAGI. The CDR3 extends over 13 amino acids. CDR3 sequence: CASSSGLEYEQYF. In DNA, the CDR3 is TGTGCCAGCAGTTCGGGCCTTGAATACGAGCAGTACTTC.

The chain uses TRBV6-1 and TRBJ1-5; D ambiguous. Germline V gives CDR1 MNHNS, CDR2 SASEGT. Between the trimmed V and J ends, which lost 3 bases and 10 bases, there was a span of 10 bases. This CDR3 contains 12 residues. CDR3 DNA sequence: TGTGCCAGCAGTGAGGGGTCCAACCCCCAGCATTTT. This codes for CASSEGSNPQHF.

This clone has a count of ten or more. The chain uses TRBV19 and TRBJ2-7; D possibly corresponds to TRBD2 (5 bases). Trimming pared 4 bases from V and 2 bases from J, leaving 9 bases between. The CDR3 runs to 13 residues. Germline-derived CDR1 and CDR2 are LNHDA and SQIVND (reference sequence). CDR3 in DNA: TGTGCCAGTAGTACCTCCGGGACCTACGAGCAGTACTTC. As protein: CASSTSGTYEQYF.

V usage is TRBV28 and J usage is TRBJ1-5; tentative D call: TRBD1 (5 bases). With 7 bases removed from V and 1 base from J, the gap between germline ends came to 11 bases. Germline-derived CDR1 and CDR2 are MDHEN and SYDVKM. CDR3 length equals 14 residues. CDR3 residues: CASTPRGSNQPQHF. As DNA, the CDR3 is TGTGCCAGCACCCCACGGGGGAGCAATCAGCCCCAGCATTTT. Full variable domain (outside the CDR3, taken from reference TRBV28 and TRBJ1-5): DVKVTQSSRYLVKRTGEKVFLECVQDMDHENMFWYRQDPGLGLRLIYFSYDVKMKEKGDIPEGYSVSREKKERFSLILESASTNQTSMYLCASTPRGSNQPQHFGDGTRLSIL.

The gene calls are TRBV6-1 and TRBJ2-3; 8 bases match TRBD2. Germline lookup yields CDR1 MNHNS and CDR2 SASEGT. V trimming: 8 bases; J trimming: 0 bases; junction bases outside the gene matches: 4. The CDR3 is 14 residues long. The CDR3 DNA follows: TGTGCCAGCGAGGAGCGGGGGAGCACAGATACGCAGTATTTT. This encodes CASEERGSTDTQYF.